Listed below are T cell receptor beta chains from one sample, sequenced in a study of shared clonotypes between healthy human individuals. Only in-frame clones appear in the TCRdb table, and some are missing; sequencing was by immunoSEQ multiplex PCR. The data show about 580,000 clones, roughly 98% seen once. Sequenced: naive CD8+ T cells sorted from blood. Receptors originate from a man aged 25-45 years in good health. CDR3s include the opening cysteine and the closing phenylalanine or tryptophan. D genes are given only for firm matches. Clone size is not always given. Where it is, it says once, few, many or a class for expanded clones.

NA TRBJ1-4 TRBV29-1 NA TGCAGCGTTCTCTCACACAGGGCTGAAAAACTGTTTTTT CSVLSHRAEKLFF
NA TRBJ1-5 TRBV19 NA TGTGCCAGTAGTATAGCAGGGGCCCAGCCCCAGCATTTT CASSIAGAQPQHF
TRBD2 TRBJ2-3 TRBV5-1 NA TGCGCCAGCGCCACGTCCACTAGCGGGACGACCACAGATACGCAGTATTTT CASATSTSGTTTDTQYF
TRBD1 TRBJ1-2 TRBV7-2 NA TGTGCCAGCTCACCCGGGACAGCCCCTTTTCCGGACTATGGCTACACCTTC CASSPGTAPFPDYGYTF
TRBD1 TRBJ1-2 TRBV30 NA TGTGCCTGCACTCGGGGACAGCAGTTTCCCTATGGCTACACCTTC CACTRGQQFPYGYTF
NA TRBJ2-1 TRBV5-4 NA TGTGCCAGCAGCACCGGAAACAATGAGCAGTTCTTC CASSTGNNEQFF
NA TRBJ1-1 TRBV5-1 NA TGCGCCAGCAGCGGCGGAATCAATTTGAACACTGAAGCTTTCTTT CASSGGINLNTEAFF
NA TRBJ2-5 TRBV19 NA TGTGCCAGTACTACACCGGGTTTATGGGAGACCCAGTACTTC CASTTPGLWETQYF
TRBD2 TRBJ2-5 TRBV27 NA TGTGCCAGCAGTCCTGCGGGGGGAGAGACCCAGTACTTC CASSPAGGETQYF
TRBD2 TRBJ2-1 TRBV9 NA TGTGCCAGCAGTCCGACCCCAGCGGGAGACGGGTACAATGAGCAGTTCTTC CASSPTPAGDGYNEQFF
TRBD1 TRBJ2-7 TRBV7-9 NA TGTGCCAGCCGAGTCGGGACAGGACCTACTTCCTACGAGCAGTACTTC CASRVGTGPTSYEQYF
TRBD1 TRBJ2-1 TRBV6-1 NA TGTGCCAGCAGTGGTCTTGGACAGGGGGACAATGAGCAGTTCTTC CASSGLGQGDNEQFF
TRBD2 TRBJ2-7 TRBV11-2 NA TGTGCCAGCAGCCTGGGACTAAACTACGAGCAGTACTTC CASSLGLNYEQYF
TRBD2 TRBJ2-3 TRBV10-1 NA TGCGCCAGCAGTGATAAAGGACTAGCGGGAGCCGGGACAGATACGCAGTATTTT CASSDKGLAGAGTDTQYF
NA TRBJ2-7 TRBV7-9 NA TGTGCCAGCAGCCAGGGATCCTACGAGCAGTACTTC CASSQGSYEQYF
TRBD1 TRBJ2-5 TRBV10-1 NA TGCGCCAGCAGTCGGGGACAGGGCCGTGGAGAGACCCAGTACTTC CASSRGQGRGETQYF
NA TRBJ1-1 TRBV7-9 NA TGTGCCAGCGAGTGGAAGGGCCAACTGAACACTGAAGCTTTCTTT CASEWKGQLNTEAFF
NA TRBJ2-7 TRBV27 NA TGTGCCAGCAGTTTATCACACCGACCCACCGGGGCCTACGAGCAGTACTTC CASSLSHRPTGAYEQYF
TRBD2 TRBJ2-7 TRBV11-2 NA TGTGCCAGCAGCCCCGGACTAGCGGGGGGCTACGAGCAGTACTTC CASSPGLAGGYEQYF
NA TRBJ2-3 TRBV4-1 NA TGCGCCAGCAGCCAGGATCAACCGTTGGAGGGGGGATCTAGCACAGATACGCAGTATTTT CASSQDQPLEGGSSTDTQYF
NA TRBJ1-1 TRBV5-1 NA TGCGCCAGCAGCTTGTACGGGAATTCCGACACTGAAGCTTTCTTT CASSLYGNSDTEAFF
NA TRBJ1-5 TRBV12-5 NA TGTGCTAGTAGATCGGTCGGCGGTCAGCCCCAGCATTTT CASRSVGGQPQHF
NA TRBJ2-2 TRBV7-6 NA TGTGCCAGCAGCTTAGGCGAAACCGGGGAGCTGTTTTTT CASSLGETGELFF
NA TRBJ1-3 TRBV2 NA TGTGCCAGCAGTGGGGACAAGATCACTGGAAACACCATATATTTT CASSGDKITGNTIYF
NA TRBJ1-1 TRBV28 NA TGTGCCAGCAGTTTGTCGGGGAACACTGAAGCTTTCTTT CASSLSGNTEAFF
TRBD1 TRBJ2-5 TRBV7-9 once TGTGCCAGCAGCCCCCAGGGGGCGACGGGACAGACCCAGTACTTC CASSPQGATGQTQYF
TRBD1 TRBJ2-1 TRBV11-2 NA TGTGCCAGCAGCTTAGGGGGGCCAGGGGGCATCTTTGGTAATGAGCAGTTCTTC CASSLGGPGGIFGNEQFF
TRBD1 TRBJ2-2 TRBV18 NA TGTGCCAGCTCACCGGGACAGCACCCGAACACCGGGGAGCTGTTTTTT CASSPGQHPNTGELFF
NA TRBJ2-1 TRBV4-2 NA TGTGCCAGCAGCCAAGATCTGGACGATGAGCAGTTCTTC CASSQDLDDEQFF